This TCR beta chain was captured by sequencing in a study of blood T cell repertoires in COVID-19. Study-wide context: The origin of the acute and convalescent COVID-19 samples was the United States, Italy and Spain.

Authors' processing steps: By means of reference gene primer amplification, nucleated cell counts were estimated. Sequencing was performed with immunoSEQ multiplex PCR; in TCRdb, only in-frame clones are kept and a portion is missing. The DNA gave D and trimming, while V, J and clone size come from that table. Counted here are nearly 60,000 clones, roughly 90% occurring once; the ten biggest clones make up about 13%. This clone is a singleton in its sample. This CDR3 region has 16 residues. The V end lost 0 bases, the J end lost 1 base, and 13 bases lay between the germline ends. From germline, CDR1 is SGHKS and CDR2 YYEKEE (reference sequence).

This sequence joins TRBV5-5 and TRBJ1-2, with D maybe TRBD1 (5 bases). Sequenced input: peripheral blood. This receptor was identified in a man between 60 and 70 years old with active COVID-19. CDR3 coding DNA: TGTGCCAGCAGCTTGGGTCCATTCGACAGTAACTATGGCTACACCTTC. Its protein is CASSLGPFDSNYGYTF.